This note documents a single T cell receptor beta chain sequence. This specimen belongs to a study of T-cell memory formation after mild COVID-19. V was clipped by 0 bases and J by 1 base, with 15 bases between them. The CDR3 length is 17 residues. Per germline, CDR1 MNHEY and CDR2 SVGEGT. TCRdb re-called the 5' RACE reads with MiXCR, one entry per CDR3 protein. The sample records about 290,000 distinct CDR3 sequences, about 16% being singletons. Sequencing was performed on PBMCs or a T cell subset sorted from them (not recorded which). This clonotype originated in a man aged 18-30 years who had mild COVID-19 (a few samples of this study predate the infection). Cell type and time point are not known. V is TRBV6-2 or TRBV6-3 and J is TRBJ1-2; maybe TRBD1 (6 bases). CDR3 sequence: CASSYSVRTEINYGYTF. Written as DNA, the CDR3 is TGTGCCAGCAGTTACTCCGTAAGGACAGAGATTAACTATGGCTACACCTTC.